This T cell receptor beta chain was profiled in a study of CXCR3-negative and CXCR3-positive naive CD8 T cells. Study results and caveats: Whereas both naive subsets had comparably high diversity, memory CD8+ cells had much lower diversity.

The germline V gene encodes CDR1 SGHTA and CDR2 FQGNSA. The CDR3 length is 14 residues. Notes on this clonotype: The antigen is undetermined.

UMI-tagged TRB cDNA libraries were built via 5' RACE. For each CDR3 protein, TCRdb gives one entry from its re-call of the 5' RACE reads, without DNA. This sample's table reports over 20,000 distinct CDR3 sequences. The sequence derives from a human donor in good health. Some clones in this sample may be carry-over from other donors' samples. The sequenced sample consisted of memory CD8+ T cells from blood. The J gene is TRBJ2-7, the V gene TRBV7-2; TCRdb names TRBD1, which stays unverified in the absence of DNA. The CDR3 reads CASSWDIGRYEQYF.